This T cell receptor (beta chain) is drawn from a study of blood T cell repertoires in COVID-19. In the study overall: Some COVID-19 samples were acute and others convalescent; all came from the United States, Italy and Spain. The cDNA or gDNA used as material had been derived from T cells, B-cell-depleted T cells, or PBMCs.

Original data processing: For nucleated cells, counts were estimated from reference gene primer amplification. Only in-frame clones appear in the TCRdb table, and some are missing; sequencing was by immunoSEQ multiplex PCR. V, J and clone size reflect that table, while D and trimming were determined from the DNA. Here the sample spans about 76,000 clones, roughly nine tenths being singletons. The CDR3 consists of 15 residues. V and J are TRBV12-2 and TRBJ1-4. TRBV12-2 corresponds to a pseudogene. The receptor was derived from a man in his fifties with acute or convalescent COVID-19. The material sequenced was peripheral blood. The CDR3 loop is CASRHKTGSNEKLFF. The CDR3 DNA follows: TGTGCAAGTCGACACAAAACCGGGTCTAATGAAAAACTGTTTTTT.